These 24 T cell receptor beta chains were all obtained from the same sample, sequenced in a study of T cells in Graves' hyperthyroidism and ophthalmopathy. RNA transcripts yielded amplified TCR beta CDR3 regions. The HTBI primer set served for first-round RT-PCR of the TCR CDR3. Using its own MiXCR run on the multiplex PCR reads, TCRdb lists one record per CDR3 protein. In the table there are roughly 580,000 distinct CDR3 sequences, just over 45% of which are singletons. The sequenced sample was peripheral blood or thyroid tissue (not recorded which). The receptors were sampled from a woman aged 18 to 35 with Graves' hyperthyroidism.

The chain recombines TRBV29-1 with TRBJ1-5; weak D call: TRBD1 (5 bases). Between the trimmed V and J ends, which lost 7 bases and 14 bases, there was a span of 21 bases. This CDR3 has 12 amino acids. CDR1 and CDR2 from the germline V gene are SQVTM and ANQGSEA. DNA of the CDR3: TGCAGCGGCGGGGAGGGAGGGGCCTACGAGCATTTT. The encoded protein is CSGGEGGAYEHF.

The rearrangement uses TRBV20-1 and TRBJ2-5; a weak D match, TRBD2 (5 bases). CDR3 size: 11 residues. Looked up from germline, CDR1 is DFQATT and CDR2 is SNEGSKA (reference sequence). The V end was cut by 1 base, the J end by 9 bases, with 9 bases between. The CDR3 DNA follows: TGCAGTGCTAGAGGGTTGGAGGCCCAGTACTTC. Its protein product is CSARGLEAQYF.

The chain links TRBV2 to TRBJ1-5, with D unresolved. V lost 1 base and J lost 0, with 16 bases in between. CDR1 is SNHLY and CDR2 is FYNNEI in the germline V gene. The CDR3 covers 18 residues. CDR3 sequence reads: CASSEGGTRKYSNQPQHF. CDR3 nucleotides: TGTGCCAGCAGTGAAGGAGGCACGAGAAAATATAGCAATCAGCCCCAGCATTTT.

The chain is built from TRBV19 and TRBJ1-6; D not certain. Germline values: CDR1 LNHDA, CDR2 SQIVND (reference sequence). This CDR3 has 17 residues. Trimming left V 3 bases short and J 5 bases short, with 17 bases between. For the CDR3, the DNA is TGTGCCAGTAGTATTGAATGGAGCGGGCCTCATAATTCACCCCTCCACTTT. Its protein product is CASSIEWSGPHNSPLHF.

The CDR3 DNA reads as TGCAGCGTGGAAATAAAGCATTTT. Residues: CSVEIKHF. V usage is TRBV29-1 and J usage is TRBJ1-5; D remains ambiguous. The CDR3 is 8 amino acids. Germline-derived CDR1 and CDR2 are SQVTM and ANQGSEA. V was pared by 6 bases and J by 14 bases, with 8 bases between.

V is TRBV7-8 and J is TRBJ1-1; 8 bases agree with TRBD1. CDR1 is SGHVS and CDR2 is FQNEAQ in the germline V gene. CDR3 length: 16 residues. Losses at the gene ends were 4 bases for V and 3 bases for J; bases not matched to a gene: 10. This chain's CDR3 is CASSSTQGALDTEAFF. CDR3 coding DNA: TGTGCCAGCAGCTCTACTCAGGGGGCGCTTGACACTGAAGCTTTCTTT.

This clonotype has ten or more counts. The rearrangement uses TRBV7-9 and TRBJ2-2; 13 positions agree with TRBD2. The CDR3 is 16 residues long. Germline values: CDR1 SEHNR, CDR2 FQNEAQ (reference sequence). V was clipped by 2 bases and J by 4 bases; unmatched bases: 1. CDR3 bases: TGTGCCAGCAGCTTATGGACTAGCGGGAGCACCGGGGAGCTGTTTTTT. Translating gives CASSLWTSGSTGELFF.

This clonotype was recorded many times. V is TRBV7-8 and J is TRBJ1-6; D gene ambiguous. The CDR3 is made up of 13 amino acids. The germline gives CDR1 SGHVS, CDR2 FQNEAQ. The germline V and J ends were trimmed by 0 bases and 9 bases, with 6 bases remaining between them. CDR3 sequence: CASSLAPPSPLHF. CDR3 DNA: TGTGCCAGCAGCTTAGCACCGCCTTCACCCCTCCACTTT.

The chain has TRBV2 and TRBJ1-2; weak D call: TRBD1 (5 bases). CDR3 size: 16 residues. The V and J ends lost 1 base and 3 bases respectively, with 15 bases between them. Germline V gene data show CDR1 as SNHLY and CDR2 as FYNNEI. CDR3 amino acids: CASSEDGRVSDYGYTF. The DNA for the CDR3 is TGTGCCAGCAGTGAAGATGGCAGGGTTTCGGACTATGGCTACACCTTC.

This clonotype occurred many times. The genes are TRBV10-3 and TRBJ1-2; D is undetermined. Germline CDR1 and CDR2: ENHRY and SYGVKD. V was cut by 8 bases and J by 3 bases, with 16 bases left in between. The CDR3 loop spans 14 amino acids. The CDR3, as DNA: TGTGCCATCGGTGTGGGTCGACTCGACTATGGCTACACCTTC. Translated, it gives CAIGVGRLDYGYTF.

Many counts were recorded for this clonotype. V usage is TRBV12-3 or TRBV12-4 and J usage is TRBJ2-7; D might be TRBD2 (6 bases). This CDR3 spans 11 amino acids. Trimming left V 5 bases short and J 7 bases short, with 9 bases between. CDR3 coding DNA: TGTGCCAGCAGTCAGGGACTTGAGCAGTACTTC. It yields the protein CASSQGLEQYF.

This clonotype was counted a few times. V and J are TRBV7-3 and TRBJ2-5; 11 bases are a match to TRBD2. Losses at the gene ends were 4 bases for V and 2 bases for J; bases not matched to a gene: 12. The CDR3 contains 18 residues. CDR1 and CDR2 (germline): SGHTA, FQGTGA. The CDR3 sequence: CASSSTSGRGGFQETQYF. In DNA form, the CDR3 reads TGTGCCAGCAGCTCCACTAGCGGGAGAGGGGGGTTTCAAGAGACCCAGTACTTC.

About this clonotype itself: A much larger clone is a single base away; this may be a read error. This chain links TRBV7-6 with TRBJ1-2; the match to TRBD1 covers 10 bases. V gave up 5 bases and J gave up 6 bases; unmatched junction bases: 9. The length of the CDR3 is 15 residues. In germline, CDR1 is SGHVS, CDR2 FNYEAQ. The CDR3 sequence is CASSPQDRGSHGYTF. CDR3 bases: TGTGCCAGCAGCCCCCAGGACAGGGGGAGCCATGGCTACACCTTC.

V and J are TRBV7-9 and TRBJ1-1; tentatively, D is TRBD1 (6 bases). Germline V CDR1 and CDR2: SEHNR, FQNEAQ (reference sequence). V lost 5 bases and J lost 2, with 15 bases in between. The CDR3 sequence is 15 residues long. CDR3 protein: CASSHPEGGNTEAFF. The CDR3 DNA reads as TGTGCCAGCAGCCACCCGGAAGGGGGAAACACTGAAGCTTTCTTT.

Ten or more counts support this clonotype. This rearrangement joins TRBV9 to TRBJ1-5; D not certain. This CDR3 has 15 residues. Looked up from germline, CDR1 is SGDLS and CDR2 is YYNGEE. The ends were cut back, 3 bases at V and 0 bases at J, with 10 bases in the middle. CDR3 amino acids: CASSDDGNSNQPQHF. As DNA, the CDR3 is TGTGCCAGCAGCGATGACGGGAATAGCAATCAGCCCCAGCATTTT.

This clonotype was seen more than once but under ten times. The CDR3 DNA reads as TGCAGCGTTGAATCCAGCATGAGGGATACGCAGTATTTT. Its translation: CSVESSMRDTQYF. The chain is built from TRBV29-1 and TRBJ2-3; D is unclear. Germline CDR1 reads SQVTM; CDR2 reads ANQGSEA. V gave up 2 bases and J gave up 6 bases, with 12 bases separating them. The length of the CDR3 is 13 residues.

This chain uses TRBV29-1 with TRBJ1-1, with 9 bases lining up with TRBD1. The CDR3 spans 10 residues. CDR1 and CDR2 from the germline V gene are SQVTM and ANQGSEA. V trimming: 6 bases; J trimming: 9 bases; junction bases outside the gene matches: 2. CDR3 in DNA: TGCAGCGTCGGACAGGGGAAAGCTTTCTTT. Translation: CSVGQGKAFF.

As concerns this clonotype: A single base separates this from a much larger clone, so it may be a read error. The chain recombines TRBV7-8 with TRBJ2-6; D ambiguous. The V gene's germline CDR1 is SGHVS and CDR2 FQNEAQ. V dropped 5 bases and J dropped 5 bases, with 7 bases sitting between them. CDR3 size: 13 residues. CDR3 nucleotides: TGTGCCAGCAGCGTGCCCAGGGCCAACGTCCTGACTTTC. This gives the protein CASSVPRANVLTF.

The genes are TRBV24-1 and TRBJ1-2; D call uncertain. Germline V CDR1 and CDR2: KGHDR, SFDVKD. This CDR3 is 14 amino acids long. V lost 3 bases, J lost 5 bases, and 12 bases lay in between. CDR3 sequence reads: CATSDSRRSYGYTF. CDR3 in DNA: TGTGCCACCAGTGATAGTCGACGGTCGTATGGCTACACCTTC.

This sequence joins TRBV2 and TRBJ1-1; D is unresolved. This CDR3 is built from 11 residues. Trimming cost V 6 bases and J 4 bases, with 6 bases left between them. CDR1 and CDR2 from the germline V gene are SNHLY and FYNNEI. CDR3 nucleotide sequence: TGTGCCAGCAGCCCTGCCACTGAAGCTTTCTTT. Translating gives CASSPATEAFF.

With respect to this clonotype: The junction differs from germline at one of its ends, possibly a read error. The V and J genes are TRBV7-2 and TRBJ1-1; D unresolved. CDR3 length: 15 amino acids. CDR1 SGHTA and CDR2 FQGNSA come from the germline V gene. Here the CDR3 DNA reads TGCGCCAGCAGCCAAGCCGGGCAGTCGAACACTGAAGCTTTCTTT. Its translation is CASSQAGQSNTEAFF. The variable domain in full, completed from reference TRBV7-2 and TRBJ1-1, reads GAGVSQSPSNKVTEKGKDVELRCDPISGHTALYWYRQSLGQGLEFLIYFQGNSAPDKSGLPSDRFSAERTGGSVSTLTIQRTQQEDSAVYLCASSQAGQSNTEAFFGQGTRLTVV.

In its sample, this clonotype was seen once. Germline and junction disagree at one end, which may indicate a read error. The chain recombines TRBV4-1 with TRBJ2-7, with D possibly matching TRBD2 (6 bases). CDR1 and CDR2 from the germline V gene are MGHRA and YSYEKL. This CDR3 region has 15 residues. The CDR3 reads CASSHESGTPYGQYF. The CDR3 coding sequence is TGCGCCAGCAGCCATGAATCCGGGACTCCATACGGGCAGTACTTC.

This chain uses TRBV29-1 with TRBJ1-5; 10 bases line up with TRBD1. Germline V lookup: CDR1 SQVTM, CDR2 ANQGSEA. V lost 8 bases to trimming and J lost 7 bases; unmatched junction nucleotides: 5. The CDR3 is 12 residues long. The CDR3 loop is CSRTGGSQPQHF. The DNA for the CDR3 is TGCAGCCGGACAGGGGGGAGCCAGCCCCAGCATTTT.

This chain links TRBV24-1 with TRBJ1-2, with D unresolved. With 4 bases removed from V and 5 bases from J, the gap between germline ends came to 13 bases. The CDR3 has 14 residues. Germline V lookup: CDR1 KGHDR, CDR2 SFDVKD. As DNA, the CDR3 is TGTGCCACCAGTGACCCGGACCCCCCGTATGGCTACACCTTC. This codes for CATSDPDPPYGYTF.